This T cell receptor (beta chain) was recovered during a study of shared clonotypes between healthy human individuals. Some 92 million PBMCs per unsorted sample were used for genomic DNA. Each PCR replicate run on unsorted PBMC took in 300 to 350 ng DNA, about 30,000 T cell genomes. The repertoire was sequenced with immunoSEQ multiplex PCR; TCRdb's copy has only in-frame clones and lacks some. The sample carries hundreds of thousands of clones, around three quarters recorded once. Germline lookup yields CDR1 MNHNY and CDR2 SVGAGI (reference sequence). Trimming left V 4 bases short and J 5 bases short, with 21 bases between. The CDR3 runs 16 residues.

The V gene is TRBV6-6, the J gene TRBJ2-7, with D perhaps TRBD1 or TRBD2 (5 bases each). Sequencing was carried out using PBMCs. The clonotype comes from a woman in her 40s in good health. Some clones in this sample may be carry-over from other donors' samples. CDR3 sequence reads: CASSSTSGTRPNEQYF. The DNA of the CDR3 is TGTGCCAGCAGTTCCACCTCCGGGACCCGACCCAACGAGCAGTACTTC.